This TCR beta chain was observed in a study of blood T cell repertoires in COVID-19 (dated by TCRdb to 2018 to 2021). Regarding the research as a whole: Samples from collaborators originated in the United States, Italy and Spain and spanned both the acute and convalescent phases of COVID-19. The prospective study material was composed of cDNA or gDNA derived from T cells, B-cell-depleted T cells, or PBMCs. The dataset comprised deeply sampled blood TCRbeta repertoires from subjects exposed to, actively infected with, or recovered from COVID-19. The repertoires were made available in a free public database intended to serve as a resource for research on the immune response to SARS-CoV-2. The samples were drawn from the first 160 participants of the ongoing ImmuneRACE study and from 1,200 or so subjects provided by 6 global collaborators. Nearly every sample came with metadata listing a de-identified subject ID, COVID-19 status, age in years and sex. Where available, HLA class I and class II types were obtained from metadata supplied by the sample provider rather than from assay-based typing. Overall results and qualifications from the work: The quantity of clinical and demographic metadata differed by source and by participant and was supplied without curation.

TCRbeta CDR3 regions were amplified from genomic DNA by means of the immunoSEQ Assay, a bias-controlled multiplex PCR. The paper's processing steps were these. The number of nucleated cells in each sample was estimated from the amplification of reference gene primers within the assay. To quantify the absolute abundance of each unique TCRbeta CDR3 rearrangement, sequence reads were collapsed and filtered. For each sample, productive Simpson clonality was calculated by taking the square root of Simpson's diversity index across productive rearrangements. TCRdb's version of the immuneACCESS table is confined to in-frame rearrangements and falls short of the full clone set. An unresolved V gene accounts for under half of the shortfall where checked; the remainder is of unknown origin. The D gene and trimming were derived from the DNA, and the V and J assignments and clone size from that table. This sample gives hundreds of thousands of clones in total; 88% of them show up just once. The ten largest clones add up to roughly 2% of the sample.

Concerning this clone itself: Its antigen is currently not known. No base-level quality is on record; no much larger clone is a single base apart.

Participants in the prospective study were aged about 18 to 100 years, lived in 20 to 25 United States geographic areas, and enrolled through a virtual design. To assign participants to cohorts, the prospective study relied on clinical history that participants themselves reported in a screening survey and a study questionnaire. Mobile phlebotomists in the prospective study collected whole blood, serum and a nasopharyngeal or oropharyngeal swab from every participant. Over a 2-month period, participants in the prospective study had the option of providing additional blood draws and questionnaires. Prospective study blood samples were shipped either frozen or at room temperature before DNA extraction. The source of this sequence is a woman in her thirties or forties with acute COVID-19. The sample was PBMCs or T cells enriched from blood (not recorded which).

The bases read TGTGCCAGCTCATATCGGAATGAGCAGTTCTTC. This translates into CASSYRNEQFF. The V gene is TRBV18 and the J gene is TRBJ2-1, with the D gene too uncertain to name. The CDR3 starts with the cysteine, ends with the phenylalanine, and has 11 residues. The read is trimmed to its CDR3 DNA, 33 bases read in frame from base 1. For CDR1 and CDR2, the germline V gene lists KGHSH and LQKENI. Trimming removed 5 bases from V and 7 bases from J, leaving 6 bases between the germline ends.